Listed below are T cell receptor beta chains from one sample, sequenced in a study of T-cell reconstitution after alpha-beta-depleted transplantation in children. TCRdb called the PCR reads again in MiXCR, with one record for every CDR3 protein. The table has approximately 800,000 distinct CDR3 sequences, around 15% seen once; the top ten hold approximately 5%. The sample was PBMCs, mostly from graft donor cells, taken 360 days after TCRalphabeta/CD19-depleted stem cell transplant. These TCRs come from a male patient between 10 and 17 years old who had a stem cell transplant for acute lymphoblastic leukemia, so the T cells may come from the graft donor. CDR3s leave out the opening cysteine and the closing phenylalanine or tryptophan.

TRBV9,ASSVVGNIADTQY
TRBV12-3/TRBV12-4,ASRITGLTDTQY
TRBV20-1,SARSTGDQPQH
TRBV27,ASSFSWDEQF
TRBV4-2,ASSHPSGTSGQSYEQY
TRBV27,ASSLSGTSGAEQF
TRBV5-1,ASSSGRAGVNEQF
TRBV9,ASSVMITSYNEQF
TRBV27,ASSLGGGWNEQF
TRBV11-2,ASSQTSGGGETQY
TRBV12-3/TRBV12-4,ASSFSGGDNEQF
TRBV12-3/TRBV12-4,ASSLSSLEQF
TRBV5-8,ASSFGLGWAFNQPQH
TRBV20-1,SASRGPMTSYEQY
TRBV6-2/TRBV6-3,ASSYSPGQGRNEQF